In its sample, the clone carrying this T cell receptor beta chain was seen a few times. Its antigen is still unknown. TCRdb reanalysed the 5' RACE reads using MiXCR and keeps one entry per CDR3 protein. Of approximately 890,000 distinct CDR3 sequences listed, roughly an eighth are singletons. The entry originates in a study of identical twins. General observations from the study: The presence of invariant MAIT and iNKT cells could partly confound analyses of zero-insertion sequences.

The same sample was also studied in work on yellow fever vaccine responses in identical twins.

The clonotype comes from a woman between 18 and 30 years old in good health. The specimen was PBMCs.

CDR3 sequence (DNA): TGTGCCAGCAGCCAAGTAGCAATATCCGAAGCTTTCTTT. This codes for CASSQVAISEAFF. The chain combines TRBV4-2 with TRBJ1-1; unclear D gene. The CDR3 totals 13 residues. From germline, CDR1 is LGHNA and CDR2 YNFKEQ. V lost 1 base, J lost 8 bases, and 11 bases lay in between.